What follows are 3 T cell receptor beta chains derived from one specimen sequenced in a study of Graves' ophthalmopathy and Graves' hyperthyroidism. The sequenced template was RNA, covering the TCR beta CDR3 region. An initial RT-PCR round employing HTBI primers preceded a second-round multiplex PCR. Using its own MiXCR run on the multiplex PCR reads, TCRdb lists one record per CDR3 protein. Of a few hundred thousand distinct CDR3 sequences listed, approximately 15% are singletons. The sample taken for sequencing was peripheral blood. The source is a young woman with stable Graves' hyperthyroidism.

There are many counts of this clonotype. The chain has TRBV3-1 and TRBJ2-5; no reliable D call. Germline V gene lookup returns CDR1 LGHDT and CDR2 YNNKEL (reference sequence). This CDR3 spans 13 amino acids. Trimming cost V 1 base and J 5 bases, with 8 bases left between them. CDR3 coding DNA: TGTGCCAGCAGCCAAGCTCCTTCCGAGACCCAGTACTTC. It encodes CASSQAPSETQYF.

This clonotype was seen repeatedly, ten times or more. The chain is built from TRBV6-4 and TRBJ1-2; the D is unclear. This CDR3 contains 13 residues. Germline-derived CDR1 and CDR2 are MRHNA and SNTAGT. Trimming stripped 3 bases from V and 1 base from J, with 6 bases between. CDR3 loop: CASSEHLNYGYTF. DNA of the CDR3: TGTGCCAGCAGTGAGCATCTTAACTATGGCTACACCTTC.

This clonotype has ten or more counts. V and J are TRBV11-2 and TRBJ1-6; D may be TRBD1 (5 bases). The CDR3 covers 16 residues. Germline CDR1 reads SGHAT; CDR2 reads FQNNGV. V lost 4 bases and J lost 4, with 14 bases in between. The CDR3 here is CASSSPRGKYNSPLHF. CDR3 nucleotide sequence: TGTGCCAGCAGCTCCCCTCGGGGGAAGTATAATTCACCCCTCCACTTT. The variable domain in full, completed from reference TRBV11-2 and TRBJ1-6, reads EAGVAQSPRYKIIEKRQSVAFWCNPISGHATLYWYQQILGQGPKLLIQFQNNGVVDDSQLPKDRFSAERLKGVDSTLKIQPAKLEDSAVYLCASSSPRGKYNSPLHFGNGTRLTVT.